This passage covers 4 T cell receptor beta chains from one sample sequenced in a study of T cells in Graves' hyperthyroidism and ophthalmopathy. Researchers amplified the TCR beta CDR3 regions from RNA transcripts. Researchers ran a first-round RT-PCR on the TCR CDR3 using the HTBI primer set. TCRdb used MiXCR to reprocess the multiplex PCR reads, holding one entry per CDR3 protein. This sample has around 400,000 distinct CDR3 sequences, with approximately 16% found just once. The sequencing input was blood. The source of these receptors is a woman in her sixties or seventies with Graves' ophthalmopathy.

The rearrangement uses TRBV9 and TRBJ2-1; 10 bases line up with TRBD2. This CDR3 spans 17 amino acids. CDR1 and CDR2 from the germline V gene are SGDLS and YYNGEE. Trimming took 4 bases from V and 2 from J; bases not matched to a gene: 9. The CDR3 loop is CASSPGSGRAPYNEQFF. CDR3 in DNA: TGTGCCAGCAGCCCAGGAAGCGGGAGGGCCCCCTACAATGAGCAGTTCTTC.

This clonotype was seen at least ten times. The V call is TRBV7-2, the J call TRBJ2-7; weak D call: TRBD2 (5 bases). CDR3 size: 13 residues. Germline V gene data show CDR1 as SGHTA and CDR2 as FQGNSA. Trimming stripped 3 bases from V and 3 bases from J, with 9 bases between. For the CDR3, the DNA is TGTGCCAGCAGCTTTGGAAGCGGCTACGAGCAGTACTTC. Encoded protein: CASSFGSGYEQYF.

This clonotype was observed a handful of times. The chain links TRBV2 to TRBJ1-5, with 8 bases fitting TRBD1. V shed 5 bases, J shed 3 bases, and the junction held 3 bases outside the gene matches. Per germline, CDR1 SNHLY and CDR2 FYNNEI. The CDR3 is 14 residues long. Written as DNA, the CDR3 is TGTGCCAGCAGTCAGGGGGCTAACAATCAGCCCCAGCATTTT. Its protein is CASSQGANNQPQHF. The full variable domain, its missing parts supplied by reference TRBV2 and TRBJ1-5, is EPEVTQTPSHQVTQMGQEVILRCVPISNHLYFYWYRQILGQKVEFLVSFYNNEISEKSEIFDDQFSVERPDGSNFTLKIRSTKLEDSAMYFCASSQGANNQPQHFGDGTRLSIL.

This clonotype was found many times. The chain has TRBV9 and TRBJ2-7, with 7 bases that match TRBD2. This CDR3 is built from 15 residues. V lost 0 bases to trimming and J lost 6 bases; unmatched junction nucleotides: 9. The V gene's germline CDR1 is SGDLS and CDR2 YYNGEE. As DNA, the CDR3 is TGTGCCAGCAGCGTAGGGTGGTCGTCGGGGGGCGAGCAGTACTTC. Translating gives CASSVGWSSGGEQYF.